The TCR beta chain described here comes from a study of OX40 agonist ivuxolimab in advanced cancers. The overall study: Intravenous ivuxolimab at 0.01 to 10 mg/kg was given to patients every 2 weeks. Around 40% of patients had received prior checkpoint inhibitor therapy.

Worth noting for this clone: What it binds is unknown.

Germline V lookup: CDR1 SGHTA, CDR2 FQGNSA. V was clipped by 5 bases and J by 0 bases; unmatched bases: 6. The CDR3 totals 17 residues. Whole-study results and caveats: Mean expanded clone counts were higher in CD8+ than CD4+ T cells.

Here immunoSEQ multiplex PCR was the method, and the copy in TCRdb shows in-frame clones only, minus some. The profile shows tens of thousands of clones, around four fifths of them singletons. The sequence was obtained from an adult with an advanced solid tumor such as melanoma, head and neck, liver or kidney cancer. This sequence joins TRBV7-2 and TRBJ2-6; 8 positions match TRBD1. This specimen consisted of CD4+ or CD8+ T cells sorted from blood, obtained in a trial of the OX40 agonist ivuxolimab. The CDR3 region has the DNA TGTGCCAGCAGCGCCCCGGGACAGGTCTCTGGGGCCAACGTCCTGACTTTC. Its protein is CASSAPGQVSGANVLTF.